The source of this T cell receptor (delta chain) is a study of delta chains in infants with herpesvirus infections. Whole-study context: Infants in Uganda were tracked from birth through primary CMV infection.

Reverse transcription of PBMC RNA used primers specific for the gamma and delta chains. TCRdb re-called the RT-PCR reads via CATT. The sample carries about 1,500 delta-chain clones, just under 35% recorded once. CDR3 length: 18 amino acids. Germline CDR1 and CDR2: TSWWSYY and QGS. V was pared by 5 bases and J by 1 base, with 16 bases of the junction left unmatched. J is TRDJ1 and V is TRDV1, with 7 bases that match TRDD3. The TCR originated in a human donor who was a Ugandan infant, either HIV-exposed or HIV-unexposed (not recorded which). This specimen consisted of peripheral blood, obtained at time point 1 of longitudinal follow-up. The CDR3 sequence: CALGSSAPWGGCTDKLIF. The CDR3 DNA follows: TGTGCTCTTGGGTCGTCGGCTCCCTGGGGGGGCTGCACCGATAAACTCATCTTT.